One and the same sample provided the 26 T cell receptor beta chains below, sequenced in a study of early T cells in non-severe SARS-CoV-2 infection. TCRdb re-called the 5' RACE reads through MiXCR, storing one row per CDR3 protein. The sample holds about 98,000 distinct CDR3 sequences; roughly 9.6% are singletons and the top ten take 4% to 5.5%. The specimen was whole blood. The receptors here all came from an adult who was a healthcare worker with PCR-confirmed SARS-CoV-2 infection or an uninfected control (not recorded which).

This clonotype showed up many times. This chain connects TRBV12-3 or TRBV12-4 to TRBJ1-4, with a weak D call TRBD1 (5 bases). The CDR3 is 13 residues long. With 6 bases removed from V and 5 bases from J, the gap between germline ends came to 10 bases. CDR3 region: CASRRGRNEKLFF. The CDR3 nucleotides are TGTGCCAGCAGGAGGGGTAGGAATGAAAAACTGTTTTTT.

Ten or more counts support this clonotype. This chain links TRBV12-3 or TRBV12-4 with TRBJ2-6; no firm D call. Trimming shortened V by 6 bases and J by 0 bases, and 9 bases separated the two germline ends. There are 15 residues in the CDR3. The CDR3 bases are TGTGCCAGCAGAGACTCTTCCTCTGGGGCCAACGTCCTGACTTTC. Protein product: CASRDSSSGANVLTF.

A few counts support this clonotype. The chain has TRBV24-1 and TRBJ2-1; TRBD1 is a possible D gene (5 bases). The V and J ends lost 2 bases and 8 bases respectively, with 18 bases between them. Per germline, CDR1 KGHDR and CDR2 SFDVKD. The CDR3 has 16 amino acids. The CDR3 region is CATSDSFSLQGDEQFF. As DNA, the CDR3 is TGTGCCACCAGTGATTCCTTCTCGCTGCAGGGCGATGAGCAGTTCTTC.

Many counts were recorded for this clonotype. The genes are TRBV20-1 and TRBJ2-7; TRBD2 aligns across 7 bases. J lost 3 bases, V lost 5 bases, and 4 bases had no gene match. CDR1 and CDR2 (germline): DFQATT, SNEGSKA (reference sequence). This CDR3 spans 12 amino acids. The CDR3 nucleotides read TGCAGTGCTTCGGCGGGGGTCTACGAGCAGTACTTC. Translation gives CSASAGVYEQYF.

This clonotype was seen many times. The chain combines TRBV27 with TRBJ1-1; weak D call: TRBD1 (5 bases). The length of the CDR3 is 16 residues. The V end was cut by 0 bases, the J end by 4 bases, with 15 bases between. Looked up from germline, CDR1 is MNHEY and CDR2 is SMNVEV (reference sequence). The CDR3 is CASSLSGPLRVTEAFF. DNA for the CDR3: TGTGCCAGCAGTTTATCGGGGCCCCTGCGGGTCACTGAAGCTTTCTTT.

This chain uses TRBV4-1 with TRBJ2-1; 8 bases match TRBD2. CDR3 length: 16 residues. J was trimmed by 6 bases and V by 4 bases; bases with no gene match: 11. The V gene's germline CDR1 is MGHRA and CDR2 YSYEKL. The CDR3 sequence is CASSLTFGGAGNEQFF. The CDR3 coding sequence is TGCGCCAGCAGCCTAACATTCGGGGGGGCCGGCAATGAGCAGTTCTTC.

Concerning this clonotype: A much larger clone lies one base from this, so it may be a read error. This sequence joins TRBV18 and TRBJ2-7; D possibly corresponds to TRBD2 (6 bases). Germline V gives CDR1 KGHSH, CDR2 LQKENI. V lost 3 bases to trimming and J lost 2 bases, with 14 bases between them. The CDR3 is 15 residues long. CDR3 sequence (DNA): TGTGCCAGCTCACCCCTCCGGAGGACTACCTACGAGCAGTACTTC. The encoded protein is CASSPLRRTTYEQYF.

This chain joins TRBV24-1 and TRBJ1-6; D remains unclear. Germline V gives CDR1 KGHDR, CDR2 SFDVKD. The CDR3 extends over 17 amino acids. Trimming cost V 7 bases and J 5 bases, with 20 bases left between them. Here the CDR3 reads CATRDLGCQPNNSPLHF. DNA for the CDR3: TGTGCCACCAGGGACCTCGGCTGCCAGCCCAATAATTCACCCCTCCACTTT.

This clonotype occurred many times. The chain carries TRBV5-1 and TRBJ1-4, with TRBD1 as a possible D gene (5 bases). Germline lookup yields CDR1 SGHRS and CDR2 YFSETQ. V lost 0 bases and J lost 0, with 15 bases in between. CDR3 length: 18 amino acids. The DNA for the CDR3 is TGCGCCAGCAGCTTGGGGTATGGGCCGGGGGCAACTAATGAAAAACTGTTTTTT. It translates to CASSLGYGPGATNEKLFF.

The chain combines TRBV11-2 with TRBJ1-2; no reliable D call. Germline V gene sequence: CDR1 SGHAT, CDR2 FQNNGV. This CDR3 is 11 amino acids long. Trimming took 1 base from V and 8 from J, leaving 5 bases between them. The CDR3 DNA is TGTGCCAGCAGCTTAGTTGCCGGCTACACCTTC. It codes for CASSLVAGYTF.

A few counts support this clonotype. The chain employs TRBV20-1 and TRBJ2-3; 7 bases map to TRBD1. This CDR3 has 16 residues. V trimming: 6 bases; J trimming: 0 bases; junction bases outside the gene matches: 12. Germline V gene data show CDR1 as DFQATT and CDR2 as SNEGSKA (reference sequence). The CDR3 nucleotides read TGCAGTGCAGAGGGGGCCAGCGGCGGTAGCACAGATACGCAGTATTTT. Translating gives CSAEGASGGSTDTQYF.

This clonotype occurred a few times. V and J are TRBV18 and TRBJ2-1; TRBD2 agrees at 15 bases. J lost 0 bases, V lost 3 bases, and 6 bases had no gene match. Germline V CDR1 and CDR2: KGHSH, LQKENI. The CDR3 is 19 residues long. CDR3 sequence reads: CASSPPGTSGGSSYNEQFF. The DNA for the CDR3 is TGTGCCAGCTCACCCCCCGGGACTAGCGGGGGGAGCTCCTACAATGAGCAGTTCTTC. The whole variable domain, remainder taken from reference TRBV18 and TRBJ2-1, is NAGVMQNPRHLVRRRGQEARLRCSPMKGHSHVYWYRQLPEEGLKFMVYLQKENIIDESGMPKERFSAEFPKEGPSILRIQQVVRGDSAAYFCASSPPGTSGGSSYNEQFFGPGTRLTVL.

The chain employs TRBV20-1 and TRBJ2-7; D is ambiguous. V was clipped by 1 base and J by 0 bases, with 10 bases between them. The CDR3 is 14 residues long. Germline V gene sequence: CDR1 DFQATT, CDR2 SNEGSKA (reference sequence). The CDR3 DNA reads TGCAGTGCTAGAGGAAAGCCAAGCTCCTACGAGCAGTACTTC. Residues: CSARGKPSSYEQYF.

This clonotype was observed many times. The chain is built from TRBV12-3 or TRBV12-4 and TRBJ1-2; D is unclear. CDR3 size: 12 residues. V lost 2 bases and J 6 bases, leaving 7 bases between the germline ends. The CDR3 DNA reads as TGTGCCAGCAGTTTATGGGGTGATGGCTACACCTTC. This gives the protein CASSLWGDGYTF.

This clonotype was counted ten times or more. The gene calls are TRBV5-4 and TRBJ1-6; the D is unclear. The V end lost 4 bases, the J end lost 8 bases, and 16 bases lay between the germline ends. Germline CDR1 and CDR2: SGHNT and YYREEE (reference sequence). This CDR3 region has 15 residues. The chain's CDR3 is CASSRSGSLDSPLHF. CDR3 DNA: TGTGCCAGCAGCCGAAGTGGGTCTTTGGATTCACCCCTCCACTTT.

This clonotype was observed a few times. J is TRBJ2-4 and V is TRBV10-3; TRBD1 might be the D (7 bases). From germline, CDR1 is ENHRY and CDR2 SYGVKD. CDR3 size: 18 residues. Trimming left V 10 bases short and J 0 bases short, with 25 bases between. The CDR3: CANPNRQGLRVAKNIQYF. The CDR3 coding sequence is TGTGCCAACCCAAATCGACAGGGACTTCGGGTAGCCAAAAACATTCAGTACTTC.

This clonotype came up a few times. The gene calls are TRBV28 and TRBJ2-1; 7 bases are shared with TRBD1. The V and J ends lost 7 bases and 8 bases, in that order; junction bases with no gene match: 5. The CDR3 totals 12 residues. CDR1 is MDHEN and CDR2 is SYDVKM in the germline V gene. The CDR3 coding sequence is TGTGCCAGCATCAACAGGGGCGATGAGCAGTTCTTC. Amino acid sequence: CASINRGDEQFF.

This clonotype has a count of ten or more. V gene TRBV4-1 combines with J gene TRBJ1-1; D gene unclear. Trimming pared 3 bases from V and 1 base from J, leaving 21 bases between. The CDR3 covers 18 residues. In germline, CDR1 is MGHRA, CDR2 YSYEKL. Written as DNA, the CDR3 is TGCGCCAGCAGCCAGGGCATTAACCCCGTAGGCCCGAACACTGAAGCTTTCTTT. Translated: CASSQGINPVGPNTEAFF.

A few counts support this clonotype. Here the CDR3 DNA reads TGTGCCACCAGTGATCGGGGGACAGGGACAGAGACCCAGTACTTC. Translated, it gives CATSDRGTGTETQYF. The chain links TRBV24-1 to TRBJ2-5; TRBD1 matches 9 bases. There are 15 residues in the CDR3. The V gene end was trimmed by 3 bases and the J gene end by 4 bases; junction bases not matched to a gene: 5. CDR1 and CDR2 (germline): KGHDR, SFDVKD.

This clonotype has just a few counts. This rearrangement joins TRBV12-3 or TRBV12-4 to TRBJ2-7, with 10 nucleotides matching TRBD2. CDR3 length equals 15 residues. The V gene end was trimmed by 4 bases and the J gene end by 4 bases; junction bases not matched to a gene: 7. The CDR3: CASSSRAGGKYEQYF. The CDR3 bases are TGTGCCAGCAGTTCCCGAGCGGGAGGGAAGTACGAGCAGTACTTC.

The genes are TRBV18 and TRBJ2-3; D uncertain. Germline V lookup: CDR1 KGHSH, CDR2 LQKENI. This CDR3 comprises 16 residues. V was pared by 0 bases and J by 0 bases, with 10 bases between. The CDR3 DNA is TGTGCCAGCTCACCACCATTTCCCCCTAGCACAGATACGCAGTATTTT. Protein sequence: CASSPPFPPSTDTQYF.

There are a few counts of this clonotype. The chain links TRBV2 to TRBJ1-2; D call uncertain. The CDR3 spans 16 residues. With 2 bases removed from V and 5 bases from J, the gap between germline ends came to 18 bases. CDR1 is SNHLY, CDR2 FYNNEI, per germline. CDR3 coding DNA: TGTGCCAGCAGTGAAAAAGGTACAGTCATCTGGTATGGCTACACCTTC. Amino acid sequence: CASSEKGTVIWYGYTF.

Only one count was recorded for this clonotype. The V gene is TRBV5-1, the J gene TRBJ2-3; the match to TRBD2 covers 7 bases. V shed 7 bases and J 0 bases; nucleotides not matched to a gene: 5. The germline V gene has CDR1 SGHRS and CDR2 YFSETQ. The CDR3 consists of 14 residues. This CDR3 reads CASLADSSTDTQYF. As DNA, the CDR3 is TGCGCCAGCCTAGCGGATTCTAGCACAGATACGCAGTATTTT.

The chain couples TRBV7-8 to TRBJ2-4; unclear D gene. CDR3 length equals 14 residues. Germline CDR1 reads SGHVS; CDR2 reads FQNEAQ. Trimming took off 1 base at V and 4 bases at J, with 8 bases between the two ends. The CDR3 sequence: CASSLGARKNIQYF. CDR3 DNA: TGTGCCAGCAGCTTAGGCGCCAGAAAAAACATTCAGTACTTC.

Many counts were recorded for this clonotype. This chain joins TRBV20-1 and TRBJ1-5; no definite D call. The CDR3 contains 13 residues. Trimming stripped 3 bases from V and 1 base from J, with 7 bases between. Germline V gene data show CDR1 as DFQATT and CDR2 as SNEGSKA (reference sequence). The CDR3 DNA reads TGCAGTGCTAGCATGGGGAGCAATCAGCCCCAGCATTTT. Encoded protein: CSASMGSNQPQHF.

This clonotype appeared many times. This chain uses TRBV11-2 with TRBJ2-1; 14 bases map to TRBD2. This CDR3 comprises 16 residues. The V gene end was trimmed by 5 bases and the J gene end by 10 bases; junction bases not matched to a gene: 10. Germline values: CDR1 SGHAT, CDR2 FQNNGV. The CDR3 reads CASSPTTSGRAQEQFF. CDR3 sequence (DNA): TGTGCCAGCAGCCCAACGACTAGCGGGAGGGCACAGGAGCAGTTCTTC.